Following are 21 T cell receptor beta chains from one sample sequenced in a study of beta chain features in type 1 diabetes. Expressed TCRB transcripts got sequenced, as all isolated RNA was reverse transcribed. The method was immunoSEQ multiplex PCR; TCRdb's version includes in-frame clones alone and lacks a portion of them. Of roughly 310,000 clones in the sample, roughly 11% were seen once. Sequencing used naive CD4+ T cells from blood. These receptors all stem from a young woman in good health.

V is TRBV28 and J is TRBJ1-2; 7 nucleotides align to TRBD1. CDR1 is MDHEN and CDR2 is SYDVKM in the germline V gene. This CDR3 region has 11 residues. V lost 8 bases, J lost 8 bases, and 5 bases stayed unmatched. CDR3 DNA sequence: TGTGCCAGCGGGACAGTTTTGGGCTACACCTTC. This codes for CASGTVLGYTF.

A few counts support this clone. Other DNA sequences in this sample translate to the same CDR3. The genes are TRBV18 and TRBJ2-5; 10 nucleotides line up with TRBD1. CDR3 length: 15 amino acids. Trimming took 0 bases from V and 2 from J; bases not matched to a gene: 0. Germline V CDR1 and CDR2: KGHSH, LQKENI. CDR3: CASSPPGQGQETQYF. The CDR3 DNA follows: TGTGCCAGCTCACCACCGGGACAGGGGCAAGAGACCCAGTACTTC.

V is TRBV7-9 and J is TRBJ2-1, with 8 bases aligning to TRBD2. Germline CDR1 is SEHNR and CDR2 is FQNEAQ (reference sequence). The CDR3 loop spans 16 amino acids. The J segment lost 0 bases and the V segment lost 1 base, leaving 2 bases of the junction unmatched. The CDR3 loop is CASSLGAGGSYNEQFF. As DNA, the CDR3 is TGTGCCAGCAGCTTAGGGGCGGGAGGCTCCTACAATGAGCAGTTCTTC.

This clone appeared a few times. The rearrangement links TRBV28 to TRBJ2-7, with 7 bases matching TRBD2. J lost 1 base, V lost 3 bases, and 9 bases had no gene match. The CDR3 spans 16 residues. Germline loops: CDR1 MDHEN, CDR2 SYDVKM. CDR3 nucleotide sequence: TGTGCCAGCAGTTTGGTCGGGGGGAAGCGTTCCTACGAGCAGTACTTC. It yields the protein CASSLVGGKRSYEQYF.

This clone occurred a few times. This chain uses TRBV6-5 with TRBJ2-7; D possibly corresponds to TRBD2 (6 bases). Per germline, CDR1 MNHEY and CDR2 SVGAGI. CDR3 length: 14 amino acids. V was shortened by 4 bases and J by 2 bases, with 12 bases between the two germline ends. CDR3 sequence reads: CASSSREVAYEQYF. CDR3 DNA: TGTGCCAGCAGTTCCAGGGAGGTCGCCTACGAGCAGTACTTC.

This chain links TRBV30 with TRBJ2-5; 8 bases fit TRBD1. CDR1 GTSNPN and CDR2 SVGIG come from the germline V gene (reference sequence). Trimming cost V 4 bases and J 5 bases; bases outside gene matches: 9. The CDR3 is 14 amino acids. The CDR3 reads CAWTRTGIIETQYF. CDR3 coding DNA: TGTGCCTGGACCCGGACAGGGATTATCGAGACCCAGTACTTC.

The chain joins TRBV6-5 to TRBJ2-3; D call uncertain. Germline V gene lookup returns CDR1 MNHEY and CDR2 SVGAGI. This CDR3 region has 15 residues. Trimming left V 3 bases short and J 3 bases short, with 13 bases between. The CDR3 DNA reads TGTGCCAGCAGTTATGTCGCAGAGAGGACAGATACGCAGTATTTT. Residues: CASSYVAERTDTQYF.

The rearrangement joins TRBV6-1 to TRBJ2-7; D is undetermined. Deletions cut 2 bases from V and 2 bases from J, with 19 bases between. Per germline, CDR1 MNHNS and CDR2 SASEGT. There are 17 residues in the CDR3. The CDR3 nucleotides read TGTGCCAGCAGTGAATTAGCTCCCTCAGCGTGGGCCTACGAGCAGTACTTC. This gives the protein CASSELAPSAWAYEQYF.

The chain joins TRBV18 to TRBJ2-4; tentatively, D is TRBD2 (7 bases). The germline CDR1 and CDR2 sequences are KGHSH and LQKENI. This CDR3 comprises 15 residues. Trimming stripped 4 bases from V and 7 bases from J, with 17 bases between. CDR3 protein: CASSLGGGPGNIQYF. The CDR3 nucleotides are TGTGCCAGCTCACTTGGCGGGGGCCCAGGGAACATTCAGTACTTC.

This clone turned up a few times. This chain links TRBV21-1 with TRBJ2-5; the table's D call of TRBD1 was not tested on the DNA. TRBV21-1 is a recognized pseudogene. This CDR3 has 13 amino acids. The CDR3 is CASSEYRGETQYF. The CDR3 nucleotides are TGTGCCAGCAGCGAGTACAGGGGCGAGACCCAGTACTTC.

The genes are TRBV4-2 and TRBJ2-5; the match to TRBD1 covers 10 bases. The J call may not be correct, given that the DNA end is closer to TRBJ2-7. There are 16 residues in the CDR3. The germline V gene has CDR1 LGHNA and CDR2 YNFKEQ. The DNA for the CDR3 is TGTGCCAGCAGCCAAGTAGGGGACAGGGGTGCCAACGAGCAGTACTTC. Translation gives CASSQVGDRGANEQYF.

Only a few counts were recorded for this clone. The chain couples TRBV18 to TRBJ2-1; 10 nucleotides match TRBD2. Germline V gene data show CDR1 as KGHSH and CDR2 as LQKENI. This CDR3 has 16 residues. V dropped 1 base and J dropped 5; count of bases not matched to a gene: 5. The CDR3 region is CASSPLPLAGNNEQFF. For the CDR3, the DNA is TGTGCCAGCTCACCACTACCACTAGCGGGAAACAATGAGCAGTTCTTC.

V gene TRBV11-3 combines with J gene TRBJ2-2; TRBD2 matches at 7 bases. The junction had 14 bases not matched to a gene; V was cut back by 5 bases and J by 2 bases. In germline, CDR1 is SGHNT, CDR2 YENEEA. This CDR3 has 18 residues. The CDR3 here is CASSPDPWSGVNTGELFF. For the CDR3, the DNA is TGTGCCAGCAGCCCGGACCCATGGAGCGGGGTAAACACCGGGGAGCTGTTTTTT.

This clone has a handful of counts. The CDR3 sequence: CASSPEGRGYQPQHF. CDR3 nucleotide sequence: TGTGCCAGCAGCCCGGAGGGCAGGGGGTATCAGCCCCAGCATTTT. This rearrangement joins TRBV7-6 to TRBJ1-5; 7 nucleotides align to TRBD1. The length of the CDR3 is 15 residues. Trimming at V came to 5 bases and at J to 5 bases, leaving 9 bases not matched to a gene. Germline CDR1 is SGHVS and CDR2 is FNYEAQ.

This clone was counted only a few times. This rearrangement joins TRBV7-2 to TRBJ2-3; tentative D call: TRBD1 (6 bases). The CDR3 totals 15 residues. V lost 3 bases to trimming and J lost 1 base, with 11 bases between them. Germline values: CDR1 SGHTA, CDR2 FQGNSA. CDR3: CASSLGDIRTDTQYF. CDR3 DNA sequence: TGTGCCAGCAGCTTGGGGGACATTCGCACAGATACGCAGTATTTT.

This clone has just a few counts. This chain uses TRBV28 with TRBJ2-2, with TRBD2 as a possible D gene (6 bases). V lost 1 base, J lost 8 bases, and 17 bases lay in between. Germline CDR1 reads MDHEN; CDR2 reads SYDVKM. This CDR3 comprises 16 residues. CDR3 in amino acids: CASSLLLPSVGGELFF. CDR3 DNA sequence: TGTGCCAGCAGTTTATTACTGCCTAGCGTGGGGGGGGAGCTGTTTTTT.

This clone has only a few counts. The chain joins TRBV5-6 to TRBJ2-1, with D uncertain. This CDR3 comprises 15 residues. Germline-derived CDR1 and CDR2 are SGHDT and YYEEEE. The ends were cut back, 3 bases at V and 3 bases at J, with 13 bases in the middle. CDR3 coding DNA: TGTGCCAGCAGCTCTTACCAGAATTTCTACAATGAGCAGTTCTTC. Its translation: CASSSYQNFYNEQFF. Full variable domain (remainder filled in from reference TRBV5-6 and TRBJ2-1): DAGVTQSPTHLIKTRGQQVTLRCSPKSGHDTVSWYQQALGQGPQFIFQYYEEEERQRGNFPDRFSGHQFPNYSSELNVNALLLGDSALYLCASSSYQNFYNEQFFGPGTRLTVL.

This chain connects TRBV11-2 to TRBJ2-5; 7 bases are a match to TRBD1. This CDR3 has 15 amino acids. Germline CDR1 is SGHAT and CDR2 is FQNNGV. V dropped 5 bases and J dropped 4; count of bases not matched to a gene: 10. The CDR3, as DNA: TGTGCCAGCAGCCCACGACAGGGAGAACTAGAGACCCAGTACTTC. Residues: CASSPRQGELETQYF.

This clone has at least ten counts. The rearrangement joins TRBV27 to TRBJ2-5; D possibly corresponds to TRBD2 (5 bases). V dropped 3 bases and J dropped 5 bases, with 7 bases sitting between them. This CDR3 has 12 residues. Germline CDR1 and CDR2: MNHEY and SMNVEV (reference sequence). CDR3 in DNA: TGTGCCAGCAGTTTTCGAGGGGAGACCCAGTACTTC. Its translation is CASSFRGETQYF.

In its sample, this clone was seen a few times. Without the conserved terminal phenylalanine or tryptophan, this CDR3 likely stems from a read error. It is unclear where the CDR3 begins or ends on the DNA, so no DNA is shown, and the CDR3 is as TCRdb lists it. This sequence joins TRBV25-1 and TRBJ2-7; the table's D call, TRBD2, has no DNA check behind it. From its first to its last residue, the CDR3 has 12 amino acids. CDR1 is MGHDK, CDR2 SYGVNS, per germline. Here the CDR3 reads CASSEYEGGLCL.

This clone occurred a few times. This chain links TRBV28 with TRBJ2-7, with 11 bases aligning to TRBD2. CDR1 is MDHEN, CDR2 SYDVKM, per germline. The CDR3 loop spans 16 amino acids. The V segment lost 2 bases and the J segment 4 bases; nucleotides outside the gene matches: 7. The CDR3 region has the DNA TGTGCCAGCAGTTTAGTTAGAACTAGCGGGAGTTACGAGCAGTACTTC. It is translated as CASSLVRTSGSYEQYF.